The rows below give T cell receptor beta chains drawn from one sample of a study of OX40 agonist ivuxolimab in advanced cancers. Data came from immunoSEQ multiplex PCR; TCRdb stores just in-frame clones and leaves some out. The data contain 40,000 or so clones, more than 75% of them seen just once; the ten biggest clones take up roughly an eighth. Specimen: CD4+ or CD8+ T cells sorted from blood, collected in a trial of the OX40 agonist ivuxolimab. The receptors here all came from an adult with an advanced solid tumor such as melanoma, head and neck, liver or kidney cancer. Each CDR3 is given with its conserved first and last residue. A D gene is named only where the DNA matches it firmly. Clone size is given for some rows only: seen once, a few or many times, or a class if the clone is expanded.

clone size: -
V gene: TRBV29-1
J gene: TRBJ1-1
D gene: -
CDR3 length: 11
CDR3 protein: CSVTEDTEAFF
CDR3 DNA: TGCAGCGTGACTGAGGACACTGAAGCTTTCTTT

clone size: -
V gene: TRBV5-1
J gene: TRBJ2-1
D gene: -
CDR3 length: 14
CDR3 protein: CASSLRGPYNEQFF
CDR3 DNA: TGCGCCAGCAGCCTCCGGGGTCCCTACAATGAGCAGTTCTTC

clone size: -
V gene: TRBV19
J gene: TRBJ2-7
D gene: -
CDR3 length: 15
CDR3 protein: CASSNRDGGGDEQYF
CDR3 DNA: TGTGCCAGTAGTAACCGGGACGGCGGGGGCGACGAGCAGTACTTC

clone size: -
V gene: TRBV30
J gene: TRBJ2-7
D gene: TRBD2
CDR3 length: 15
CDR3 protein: CAWSVRRGGPNEQYF
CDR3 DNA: TGTGCCTGGAGTGTCCGGCGGGGGGGGCCTAACGAGCAGTACTTC

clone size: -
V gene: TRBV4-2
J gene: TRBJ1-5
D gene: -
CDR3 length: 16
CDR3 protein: CASSQEGLPGYQPQHF
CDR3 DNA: TGTGCCAGCAGCCAAGAAGGGCTACCTGGCTATCAGCCCCAGCATTTT

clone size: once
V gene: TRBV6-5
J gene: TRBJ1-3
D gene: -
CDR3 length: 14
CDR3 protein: CASSLSYSGNTIYF
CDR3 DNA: TGTGCCAGCAGTCTCTCCTACTCTGGAAACACCATATATTTT

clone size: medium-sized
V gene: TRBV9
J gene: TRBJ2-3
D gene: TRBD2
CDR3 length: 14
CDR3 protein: CASSGGTSGDTQYF
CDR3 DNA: TGTGCCAGCAGCGGTGGGACTAGCGGAGATACGCAGTATTTT

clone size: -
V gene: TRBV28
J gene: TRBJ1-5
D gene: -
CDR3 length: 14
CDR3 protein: CASSRLGESQPQHF
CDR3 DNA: TGTGCCAGCAGCCGATTGGGGGAAAGTCAGCCCCAGCATTTT

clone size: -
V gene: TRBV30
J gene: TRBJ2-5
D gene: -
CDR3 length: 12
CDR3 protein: CAWGAGQETQYF
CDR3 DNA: TGTGCCTGGGGGGCAGGGCAAGAGACCCAGTACTTC

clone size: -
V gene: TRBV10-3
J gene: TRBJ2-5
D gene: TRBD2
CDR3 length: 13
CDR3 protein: CAISGTRQETQYF
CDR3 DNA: TGTGCCATCAGTGGGACTAGGCAAGAGACCCAGTACTTC

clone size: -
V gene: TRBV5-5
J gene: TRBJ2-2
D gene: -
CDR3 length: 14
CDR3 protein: CASSFGVTTGELFF
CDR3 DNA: TGTGCCAGCAGCTTCGGGGTAACAACCGGGGAGCTGTTTTTT

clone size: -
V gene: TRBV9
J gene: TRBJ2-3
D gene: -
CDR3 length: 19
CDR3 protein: CASSVSPGRGVLGTDTQYF
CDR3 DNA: TGTGCCAGCAGCGTATCCCCCGGAAGGGGCGTTCTAGGCACAGATACGCAGTATTTT

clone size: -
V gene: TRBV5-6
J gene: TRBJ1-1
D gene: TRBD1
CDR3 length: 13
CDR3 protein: CASSFQGANEAFF
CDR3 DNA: TGTGCCAGCAGCTTCCAGGGGGCTAATGAAGCTTTCTTT

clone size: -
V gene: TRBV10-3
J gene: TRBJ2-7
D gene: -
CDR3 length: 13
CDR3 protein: CASSYGALYEQYF
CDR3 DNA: TGTGCCAGCAGTTACGGGGCCCTCTACGAGCAGTACTTC

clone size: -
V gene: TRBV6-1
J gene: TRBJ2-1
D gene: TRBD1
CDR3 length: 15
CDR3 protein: CASSEATGGYNEQFF
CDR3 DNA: TGTGCCAGCAGTGAAGCGACAGGGGGCTACAATGAGCAGTTCTTC

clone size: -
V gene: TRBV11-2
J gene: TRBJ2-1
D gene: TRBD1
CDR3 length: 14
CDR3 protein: CASSSGTGFDEQFF
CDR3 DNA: TGTGCCAGCAGCTCCGGGACAGGGTTTGATGAGCAGTTCTTC

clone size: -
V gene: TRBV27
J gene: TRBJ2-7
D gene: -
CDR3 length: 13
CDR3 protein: CASSLVYAYEQYF
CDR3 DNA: TGTGCCAGCAGTTTGGTTTACGCCTACGAGCAGTACTTC

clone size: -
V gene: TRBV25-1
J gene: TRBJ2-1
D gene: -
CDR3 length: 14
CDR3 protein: CASSAGSSYNEQFF
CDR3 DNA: TGTGCCAGCAGTGCGGGGTCTTCCTACAATGAGCAGTTCTTC

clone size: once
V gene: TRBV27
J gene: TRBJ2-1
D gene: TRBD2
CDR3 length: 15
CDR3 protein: CASRPGLAVYNEQFF
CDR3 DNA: TGTGCCAGCAGGCCTGGACTAGCGGTCTACAATGAGCAGTTCTTC

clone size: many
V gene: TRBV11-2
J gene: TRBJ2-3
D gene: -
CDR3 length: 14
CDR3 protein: CASSLGTVTDTQYF
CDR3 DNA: TGTGCCAGCAGCTTAGGGACCGTCACAGATACGCAGTATTTT

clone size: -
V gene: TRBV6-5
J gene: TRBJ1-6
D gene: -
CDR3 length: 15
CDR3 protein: CASSYSSGGGSPLHF
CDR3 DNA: TGTGCCAGCAGTTACTCATCCGGGGGCGGTTCACCCCTCCACTTT

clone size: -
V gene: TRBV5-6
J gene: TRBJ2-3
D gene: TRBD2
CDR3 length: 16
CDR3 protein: CASSEIAGGATDTQYF
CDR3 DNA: TGTGCCAGCAGCGAAATAGCGGGAGGAGCCACAGATACGCAGTATTTT

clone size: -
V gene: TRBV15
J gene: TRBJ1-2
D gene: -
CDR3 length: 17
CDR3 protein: CATSRETGGGRNYGYTF
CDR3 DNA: TGTGCCACCAGCAGAGAGACCGGTGGCGGCCGAAACTATGGCTACACCTTC

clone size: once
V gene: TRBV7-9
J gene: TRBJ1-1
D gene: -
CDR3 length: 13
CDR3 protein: CASSLEKNTEAFF
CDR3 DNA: TGTGCCAGCAGCTTAGAGAAGAACACTGAAGCTTTCTTT

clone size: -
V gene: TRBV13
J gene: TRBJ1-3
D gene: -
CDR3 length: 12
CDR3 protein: CASSPQGNTIYF
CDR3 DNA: TGTGCCAGCAGCCCCCAAGGAAACACCATATATTTT

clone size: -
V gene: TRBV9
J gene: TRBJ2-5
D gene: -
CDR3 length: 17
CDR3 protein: CASSVGTFGALQETQYF
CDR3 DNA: TGTGCCAGCAGCGTCGGTACCTTTGGGGCTTTGCAAGAGACCCAGTACTTC

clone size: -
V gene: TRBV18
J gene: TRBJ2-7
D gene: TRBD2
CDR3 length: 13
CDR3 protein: CATRGDSSYEQYF
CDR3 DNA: TGTGCCACCCGGGGGGATAGCTCCTACGAGCAGTACTTC

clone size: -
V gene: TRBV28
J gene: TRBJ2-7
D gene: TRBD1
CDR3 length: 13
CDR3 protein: CASRRGTGGHQYF
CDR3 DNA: TGTGCCAGCCGCAGGGGGACAGGGGGCCATCAGTACTTC

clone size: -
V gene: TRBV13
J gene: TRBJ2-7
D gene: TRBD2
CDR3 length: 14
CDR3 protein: CASSWGTSGIGQYF
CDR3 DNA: TGTGCCAGCAGCTGGGGGACTAGCGGGATAGGGCAGTACTTC

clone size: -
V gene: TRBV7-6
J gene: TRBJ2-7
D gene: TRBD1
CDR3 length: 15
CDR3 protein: CASSTPAGTGNEQYF
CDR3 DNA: TGTGCCAGCAGCACCCCGGCGGGGACAGGGAACGAGCAGTACTTC

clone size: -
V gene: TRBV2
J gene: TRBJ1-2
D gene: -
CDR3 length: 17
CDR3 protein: CASSSPPWGSWHYGYTF
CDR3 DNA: TGTGCCAGCAGCTCCCCCCCGTGGGGGAGTTGGCACTATGGCTACACCTTC

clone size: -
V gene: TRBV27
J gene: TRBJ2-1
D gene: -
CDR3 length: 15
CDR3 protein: CASSFGLSSYNEQFF
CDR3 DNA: TGTGCCAGCAGTTTCGGGCTAAGCTCCTACAATGAGCAGTTCTTC

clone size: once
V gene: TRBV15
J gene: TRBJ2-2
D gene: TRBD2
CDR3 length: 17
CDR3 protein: CATSRDGLAGEVGELFF
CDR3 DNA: TGTGCCACCAGCAGGGATGGGCTAGCGGGAGAAGTCGGGGAGCTGTTTTTT

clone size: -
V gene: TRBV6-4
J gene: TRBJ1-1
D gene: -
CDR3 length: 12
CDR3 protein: CASSDGGTEAFF
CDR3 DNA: TGTGCCAGCAGTGACGGGGGCACTGAAGCTTTCTTT

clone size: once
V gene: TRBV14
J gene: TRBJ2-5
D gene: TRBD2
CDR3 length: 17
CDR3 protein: CASSQDIWLAGVKTQYF
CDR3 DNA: TGTGCCAGCAGCCAAGACATATGGCTAGCGGGAGTCAAGACCCAGTACTTC

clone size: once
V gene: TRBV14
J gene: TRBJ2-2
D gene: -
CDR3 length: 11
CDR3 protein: CASSQGGELFF
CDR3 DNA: TGTGCCAGCAGCCAAGGCGGGGAGCTGTTTTTT

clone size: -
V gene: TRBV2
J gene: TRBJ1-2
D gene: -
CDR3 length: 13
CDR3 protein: CASISLTAFGYTF
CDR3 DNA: TGTGCCAGCATTTCTCTCACGGCCTTTGGCTACACCTTC

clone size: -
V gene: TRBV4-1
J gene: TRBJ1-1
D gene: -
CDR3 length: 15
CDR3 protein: CASSQLTVMNTEAFF
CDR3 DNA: TGCGCCAGCAGCCAATTGACAGTCATGAACACTGAAGCTTTCTTT

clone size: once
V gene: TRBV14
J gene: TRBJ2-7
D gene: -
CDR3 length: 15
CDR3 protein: CASSQAGTRPYEQYF
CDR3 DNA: TGTGCCAGCAGCCAGGCCGGGACTCGTCCCTACGAGCAGTACTTC

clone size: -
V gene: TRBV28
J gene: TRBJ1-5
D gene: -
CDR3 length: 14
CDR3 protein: CASRGRPGNQPQHF
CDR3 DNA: TGTGCCAGCAGGGGGCGCCCCGGGAACCAGCCCCAGCATTTT

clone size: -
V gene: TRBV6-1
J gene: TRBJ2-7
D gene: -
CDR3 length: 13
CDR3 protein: CASSQPVANEQYF
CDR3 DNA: TGTGCCAGCAGCCAACCAGTGGCTAACGAGCAGTACTTC

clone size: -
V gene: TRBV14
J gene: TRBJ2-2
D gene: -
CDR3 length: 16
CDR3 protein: CASSQATRMWTGELFF
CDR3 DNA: TGTGCCAGCAGCCAAGCGACCCGGATGTGGACCGGGGAGCTGTTTTTT

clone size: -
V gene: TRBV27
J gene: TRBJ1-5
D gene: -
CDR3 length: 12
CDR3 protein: CASSFSNQPQHF
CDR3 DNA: TGTGCCAGCAGTTTCAGCAATCAGCCCCAGCATTTT